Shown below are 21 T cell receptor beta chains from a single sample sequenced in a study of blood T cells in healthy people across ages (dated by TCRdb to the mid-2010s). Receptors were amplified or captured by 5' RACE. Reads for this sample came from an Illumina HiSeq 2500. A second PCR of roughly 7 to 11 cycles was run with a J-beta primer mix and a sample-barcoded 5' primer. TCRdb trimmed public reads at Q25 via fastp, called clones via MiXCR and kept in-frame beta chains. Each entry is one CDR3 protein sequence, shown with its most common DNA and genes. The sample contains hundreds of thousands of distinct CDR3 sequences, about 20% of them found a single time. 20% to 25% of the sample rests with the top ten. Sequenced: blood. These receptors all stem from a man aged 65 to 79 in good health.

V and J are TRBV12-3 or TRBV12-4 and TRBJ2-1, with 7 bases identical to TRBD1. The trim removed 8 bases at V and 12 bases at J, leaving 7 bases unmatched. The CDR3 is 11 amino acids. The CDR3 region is CASGTADVQFF. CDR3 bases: TGTGCCAGCGGGACAGCGGATGTGCAGTTCTTC.

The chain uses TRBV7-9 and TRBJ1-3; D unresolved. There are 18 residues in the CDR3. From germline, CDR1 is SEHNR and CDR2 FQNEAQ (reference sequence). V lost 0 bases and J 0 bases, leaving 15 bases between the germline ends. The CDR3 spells CASSLAVGQSGSGNTIYF. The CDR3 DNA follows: TGTGCCAGCAGCTTAGCGGTTGGGCAGTCGGGCTCTGGAAACACCATATATTTT. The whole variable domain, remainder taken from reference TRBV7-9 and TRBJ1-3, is DTGVSQNPRHKITKRGQNVTFRCDPISEHNRLYWYRQTLGQGPEFLTYFQNEAQLEKSRLLSDRFSAERPKGSFSTLEIQRTEQGDSAMYLCASSLAVGQSGSGNTIYFGEGSWLTVV.

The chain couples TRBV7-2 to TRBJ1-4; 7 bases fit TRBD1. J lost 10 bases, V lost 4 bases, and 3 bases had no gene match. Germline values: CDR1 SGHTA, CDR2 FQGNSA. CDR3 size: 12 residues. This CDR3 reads CASSSYRGKLFF. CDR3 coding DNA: TGTGCCAGCAGCTCCTACAGGGGAAAACTGTTTTTT.

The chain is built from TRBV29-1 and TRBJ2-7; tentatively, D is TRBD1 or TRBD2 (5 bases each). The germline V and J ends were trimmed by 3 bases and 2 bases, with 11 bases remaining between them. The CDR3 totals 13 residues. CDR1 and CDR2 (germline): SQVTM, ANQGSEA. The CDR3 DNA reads TGCAGCGTTGAGAGAGGGGAACCCTACGAGCAGTACTTC. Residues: CSVERGEPYEQYF.

The CDR3 bases are TGTGCCAGCAGCTTGAGGGACCGGTATGGCTACACCTTC. Its protein is CASSLRDRYGYTF. The V gene is TRBV7-8, the J gene TRBJ1-2, with a weak D call TRBD1 (5 bases). V shed 3 bases and J shed 5 bases, with 10 bases lying between them. CDR3 length: 13 residues. The germline gives CDR1 SGHVS, CDR2 FQNEAQ.

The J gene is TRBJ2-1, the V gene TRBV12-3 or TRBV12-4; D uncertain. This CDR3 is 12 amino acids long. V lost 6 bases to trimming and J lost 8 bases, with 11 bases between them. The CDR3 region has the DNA TGTGCCAGCAGCCCCTTCGCCGATGAGCAGTTCTTC. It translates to CASSPFADEQFF.

CDR3 bases: TGTGCCAGCAGTTTAAAACCAGGGTTCGACACTGAAGCTTTCTTT. It is translated as CASSLKPGFDTEAFF. The chain has TRBV6-5 and TRBJ1-1, with a weak D call TRBD1 (5 bases). The V gene lost 4 bases and the J gene lost 3 bases, with 15 bases spanning the gap. CDR3 length equals 15 residues. Germline assignment: CDR1 MNHEY and CDR2 SVGAGI.

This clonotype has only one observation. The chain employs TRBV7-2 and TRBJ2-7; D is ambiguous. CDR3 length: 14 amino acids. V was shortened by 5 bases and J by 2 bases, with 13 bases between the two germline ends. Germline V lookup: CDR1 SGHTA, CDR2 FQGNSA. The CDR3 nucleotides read TGTGCCAGCAGCGGGCCGAGAGAACCCTACGAGCAGTACTTC. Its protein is CASSGPREPYEQYF.

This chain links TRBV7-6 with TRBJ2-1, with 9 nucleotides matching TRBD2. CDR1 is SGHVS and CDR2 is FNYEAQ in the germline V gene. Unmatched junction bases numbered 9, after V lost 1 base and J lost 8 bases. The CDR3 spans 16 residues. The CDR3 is CASSLGLRGGLHEQFF. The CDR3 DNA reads TGTGCCAGCAGCTTAGGGTTGCGGGGGGGCCTCCATGAGCAGTTCTTC. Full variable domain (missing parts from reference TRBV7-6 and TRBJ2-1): GAGVSQSPRYKVTKRGQDVALRCDPISGHVSLYWYRQALGQGPEFLTYFNYEAQQDKSGLPNDRFSAERPEGSISTLTIQRTEQRDSAMYRCASSLGLRGGLHEQFFGPGTRLTVL.

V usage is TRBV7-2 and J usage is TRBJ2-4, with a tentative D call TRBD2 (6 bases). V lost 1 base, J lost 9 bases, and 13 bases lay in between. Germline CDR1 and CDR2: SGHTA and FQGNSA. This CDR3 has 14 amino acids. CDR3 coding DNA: TGTGCCAGCAGCTTAGGTGGGGGGTCGGTCATTCAGTACTTC. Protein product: CASSLGGGSVIQYF.

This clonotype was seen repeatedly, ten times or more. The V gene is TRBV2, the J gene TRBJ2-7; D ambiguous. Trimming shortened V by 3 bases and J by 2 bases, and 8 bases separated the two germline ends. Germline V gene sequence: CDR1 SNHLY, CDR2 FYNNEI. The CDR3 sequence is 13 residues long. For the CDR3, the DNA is TGTGCCAGCAGTGATAGTTTCACCTACGAGCAGTACGTC. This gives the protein CASSDSFTYEQYV.

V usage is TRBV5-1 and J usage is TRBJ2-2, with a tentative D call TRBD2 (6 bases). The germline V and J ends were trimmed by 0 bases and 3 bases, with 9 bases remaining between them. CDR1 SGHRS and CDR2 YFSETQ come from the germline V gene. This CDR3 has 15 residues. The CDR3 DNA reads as TGCGCCAGCAGCTTGGAACTAGCTGACACCGGGGAGCTGTTTTTT. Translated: CASSLELADTGELFF.

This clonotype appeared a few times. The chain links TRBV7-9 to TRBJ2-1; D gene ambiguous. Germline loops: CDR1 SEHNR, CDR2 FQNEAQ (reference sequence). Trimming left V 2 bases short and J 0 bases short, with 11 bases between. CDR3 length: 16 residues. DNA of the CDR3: TGTGCCAGCAGCTTAACACAGACCTTCTCCTACAATGAGCAGTTCTTC. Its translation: CASSLTQTFSYNEQFF.

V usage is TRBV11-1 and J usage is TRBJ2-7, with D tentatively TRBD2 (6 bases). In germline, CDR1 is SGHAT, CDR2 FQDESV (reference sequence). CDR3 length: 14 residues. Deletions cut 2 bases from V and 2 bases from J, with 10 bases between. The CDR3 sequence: CASSLLRGTYEQYF. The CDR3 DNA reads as TGTGCCAGCAGCTTACTTCGCGGGACCTACGAGCAGTACTTC.

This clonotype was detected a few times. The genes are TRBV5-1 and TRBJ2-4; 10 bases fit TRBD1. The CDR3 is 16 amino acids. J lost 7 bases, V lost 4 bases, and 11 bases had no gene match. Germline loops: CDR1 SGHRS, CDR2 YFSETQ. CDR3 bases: TGCGCCAGCAGCCAAGGGGACAGGGGTGATGGCAACATTCAGTACTTC. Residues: CASSQGDRGDGNIQYF.

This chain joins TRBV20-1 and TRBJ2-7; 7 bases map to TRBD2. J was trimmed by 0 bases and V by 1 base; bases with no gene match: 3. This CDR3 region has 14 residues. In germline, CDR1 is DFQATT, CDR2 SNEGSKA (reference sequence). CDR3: CSARGLAGSYEQYF. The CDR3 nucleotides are TGCAGTGCTAGAGGACTAGCAGGCTCCTACGAGCAGTACTTC.

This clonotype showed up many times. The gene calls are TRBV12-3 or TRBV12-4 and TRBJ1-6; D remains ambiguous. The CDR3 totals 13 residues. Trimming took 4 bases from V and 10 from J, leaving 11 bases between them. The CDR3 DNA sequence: TGTGCCAGCAGTTCAGCGCCTTCATCACCCCTCCACTTT. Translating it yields CASSSAPSSPLHF.

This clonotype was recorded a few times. This CDR3 reads CASSAGPIRTKNIQYF. CDR3 bases: TGCGCCAGCAGCGCGGGACCCATCAGGACCAAAAACATTCAGTACTTC. The rearrangement joins TRBV5-1 to TRBJ2-4, with D maybe TRBD2 (6 bases). The length of the CDR3 is 16 residues. Between the trimmed V and J ends, which lost 4 bases and 2 bases, there was a span of 16 bases. Per germline, CDR1 SGHRS and CDR2 YFSETQ.

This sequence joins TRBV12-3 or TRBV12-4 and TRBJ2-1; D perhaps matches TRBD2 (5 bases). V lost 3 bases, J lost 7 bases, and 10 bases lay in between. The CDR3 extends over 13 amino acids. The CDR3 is CASSFGVLNEQFF. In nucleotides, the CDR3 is TGTGCCAGCAGTTTCGGGGTGTTAAATGAGCAGTTCTTC.

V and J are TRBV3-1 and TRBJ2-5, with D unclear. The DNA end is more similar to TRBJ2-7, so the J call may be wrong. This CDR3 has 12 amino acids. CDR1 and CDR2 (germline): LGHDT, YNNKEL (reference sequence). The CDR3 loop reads CASSQRVGEQYF. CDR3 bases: TGTGCCAGCAGCCAAAGGGTGGGCGAGCAGTACTTC.

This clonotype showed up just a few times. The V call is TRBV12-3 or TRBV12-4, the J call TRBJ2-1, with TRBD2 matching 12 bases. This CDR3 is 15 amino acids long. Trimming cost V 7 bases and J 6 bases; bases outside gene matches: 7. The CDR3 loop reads CASTFRLAGVNEQFF. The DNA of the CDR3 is TGTGCCAGCACCTTCCGACTAGCGGGAGTCAATGAGCAGTTCTTC.